Shown below are 5 T cell receptor beta chains from a single sample sequenced in a study of vaccination effects on CD4 cells after COVID-19. Their antigen targets remain unknown. Viral peptide pool expansion of antigen-specific CD4+ T cells preceded sequencing in the ViraFEST assay. Cells that had been cultured for roughly 9 days were the source of isolated CD4+ T cells. The participants, recipients of two vaccine doses, got either BNT162b2 or mRNA-1273. The table came from immunoSEQ multiplex PCR; TCRdb's copy has only in-frame clones and leaves some out. Of under 35,000 clones in the sample, roughly 74% were seen once. This sample comprised CD4+ T cells from PBMCs cultured with HCoV-NL63 spike peptides, obtained after COVID-19 vaccination. The source of these receptors is a human donor who received a COVID-19 vaccine.

The chain employs TRBV25-1 and TRBJ2-5; 9 positions match TRBD1. This CDR3 is built from 15 residues. Germline lookup yields CDR1 MGHDK and CDR2 SYGVNS. The V gene end was trimmed by 5 bases and the J gene end by 5 bases; junction bases not matched to a gene: 9. CDR3 region: CASSFHRGRAETQYF. The CDR3 DNA reads TGTGCCAGCAGTTTTCACAGGGGGCGCGCGGAGACCCAGTACTTC. Variable domain in full (rest from reference TRBV25-1 and TRBJ2-5): EADIYQTPRYLVIGTGKKITLECSQTMGHDKMYWYQQDPGMELHLIHYSYGVNSTEKGDLSSESTVSRIRTEHFPLTLESARPSHTSQYLCASSFHRGRAETQYFGPGTRLLVL.

This chain uses TRBV5-4 with TRBJ1-2; TRBD1 matches at 8 bases. With V trimmed by 0 bases and J by 4 bases, 5 bases remained unmatched. Germline values: CDR1 SGHNT, CDR2 YYREEE (reference sequence). CDR3 length equals 15 residues. In DNA form, the CDR3 reads TGTGCCAGCAGCTTGGCCGGACAGGGCGTCTATGGCTACACCTTC. This encodes CASSLAGQGVYGYTF.

The rearrangement links TRBV7-2 to TRBJ2-7, with 7 nucleotides matching TRBD1. CDR3 length: 14 amino acids. Germline assignment: CDR1 SGHTA and CDR2 FQGNSA. Trimming removed 5 bases from V and 2 bases from J; junction bases left unmatched: 6. CDR3: CASSRGQSPYEQYF. CDR3 in DNA: TGTGCCAGCAGCCGGGGACAGTCCCCCTACGAGCAGTACTTC.

The chain employs TRBV30 and TRBJ2-6; D may match TRBD1 or TRBD2 (6 bases each). Between the trimmed V and J ends, which lost 2 bases and 4 bases, there was a span of 12 bases. From germline, CDR1 is GTSNPN and CDR2 SVGIG (reference sequence). The CDR3 is 15 residues long. The CDR3 sequence is CAWSPGGAGANVLTF. CDR3 nucleotide sequence: TGTGCCTGGAGTCCCGGGGGCGCCGGGGCCAACGTCCTGACTTTC.

This chain links TRBV5-6 with TRBJ1-6; no reliable D call. V lost 5 bases and J 8 bases, leaving 20 bases between the germline ends. CDR1 is SGHDT and CDR2 is YYEEEE in the germline V gene. The CDR3 spans 16 residues. CDR3: CASSSGWGEMDSPLHF. The CDR3, as DNA: TGTGCCAGCAGTTCCGGGTGGGGAGAGATGGATTCACCCCTCCACTTT.